This TCR beta chain derives from a study of blood T cell repertoires in COVID-19. The wider study: Acute-phase and convalescent COVID-19 samples originated in the United States, Italy and Spain. Sample material is recorded as cDNA or gDNA derived from T cells, B-cell-depleted T cells, or PBMCs.

Original analysis: Estimates of nucleated cell counts were drawn from the amplification of reference gene primers. Sequenced by immunoSEQ multiplex PCR; TCRdb stores in-frame clones only, minus some. V and J calls and clone size come straight from that table; D and trimming were deduced from the DNA. The sample has fewer than 150,000 clones; roughly 80% are singletons. V dropped 4 bases and J dropped 1; count of bases not matched to a gene: 5. Germline V gene data show CDR1 as MNHEY and CDR2 as SVGAGI. The CDR3 extends over 15 amino acids. V and J are TRBV6-5 and TRBJ1-1, with 8 bases aligning to TRBD1. This receptor was identified in a human donor in a cohort sampled during active COVID-19. The sequenced material came from peripheral blood. The CDR3 nucleotides are TGTGCCAGCAGTTCTGGACAGGGCCAGAACACTGAAGCTTTCTTT. Translation gives CASSSGQGQNTEAFF.